The rows below give T cell receptor beta chains drawn from one sample of a study of T cell responses to AZD1222 COVID-19 vaccine. Assay used: immunoSEQ multiplex PCR; TCRdb lists only in-frame clones, some missing. The sample holds 90,000 to 95,000 clones, just over 90% seen once. Sequenced material: peripheral blood, taken on day 0 of AZD1222 vaccination. The receptors stem from an adult in good health. CDR3s include the opening cysteine and the closing phenylalanine or tryptophan. D genes are given only for firm matches. Clone size is not always given. Where it is, it says once, few, many or a class for expanded clones.

j_gene,abundance,d_gene,v_gene,CDR3nt,CDR3aa
TRBJ2-5,NA,NA,TRBV3-1/TRBV3-2,TGTGCCAGCAGCCACCAAATACTCGGACCCCAAGAGACCCAGTACTTC,CASSHQILGPQETQYF
TRBJ1-1,NA,TRBD1,TRBV18,TGTGCCAGCTCACTTTCTAAACAGGGGGCCGCCACTGAAGCTTTCTTT,CASSLSKQGAATEAFF
TRBJ1-1,NA,TRBD1,TRBV7-9,TGTGCCAGCAGCTTAAAGACAGGGCCTGAAATGAACACTGAAGCTTTCTTT,CASSLKTGPEMNTEAFF
TRBJ1-2,few,NA,TRBV29-1,TGCAGCGTTGAGAAGCACCTAACGGACTATGGCTACACCTTC,CSVEKHLTDYGYTF
TRBJ1-5,once,NA,TRBV5-6,TGTGCCAGCAGCTTGGGGGGGCAGGATCAGCCCCAGCATTTT,CASSLGGQDQPQHF
TRBJ2-5,NA,NA,TRBV7-9,TGTGCCAGCAGCGAACAAGAGACCCAGTACTTC,CASSEQETQYF
TRBJ2-5,NA,NA,TRBV12-3/TRBV12-4,TGTGCCAGCAGTTTAGCCGAGCTCATCCCCCAGTACTTC,CASSLAELIPQYF
TRBJ2-2,NA,TRBD2,TRBV11-2,TGTGCCAGCAGCCGGGGACTAGCGGGGATCGGGGAGCTGTTTTTT,CASSRGLAGIGELFF
TRBJ2-1,once,TRBD2,TRBV7-7,TGTGCTAGCAGCTACGGGACTAGCGGCTACAATGAGCAGTTCTTC,CASSYGTSGYNEQFF
TRBJ2-7,NA,TRBD1,TRBV2,TGTGCCAGCAGATTTGACAGGGTGGCGGAGCAGTACTTC,CASRFDRVAEQYF
TRBJ2-1,NA,NA,TRBV5-4,TGTGCCAGCAGCTTGGGTTCGGTTGCTAGGCCGTTCTTC,CASSLGSVARPFF
TRBJ1-1,NA,NA,TRBV2,TGTGCCGTGACTGTGAACACTGAAGCTTTCTTT,CAVTVNTEAFF
TRBJ2-3,once,NA,TRBV7-2,TGTGCCAGCAGGCCCCCGGGTACAGCAGATACGCAGTATTTT,CASRPPGTADTQYF
TRBJ2-3,NA,NA,TRBV20-1,TGCAGTGCGTCTACAGATACGCAGTATTTT,CSASTDTQYF
TRBJ1-2,NA,TRBD1,TRBV3-1/TRBV3-2,TGTGCCAGCAGCCAGGCCGGGACAGCTAACTATGGCTACACCTTC,CASSQAGTANYGYTF
TRBJ1-5,NA,TRBD1,TRBV28,TGTGCCAGCAGTCCCGACAGGGTACGGCAGCCCCAGCATTTT,CASSPDRVRQPQHF
TRBJ2-7,NA,NA,TRBV5-5,TGTGCCAGCATCTTACAAGTCAGCTCCTCCGAGCAGTACTTC,CASILQVSSSEQYF
TRBJ2-1,NA,NA,TRBV7-2,TGTGCCAGCAGCTTAATTAACCCCTACAATGAGCAGTTCTTC,CASSLINPYNEQFF
TRBJ1-4,NA,TRBD1,TRBV9,TGTGCCAGCAGCGTAGGACAGGGCAATGAAAAACTGTTTTTT,CASSVGQGNEKLFF
TRBJ2-5,once,TRBD2,TRBV6-5,TGTGCCAGCAGGTTGACTAGCGGGGGGCCGGAGACCCAGTACTTC,CASRLTSGGPETQYF
TRBJ1-2,NA,NA,TRBV15,TGTGCCACCAGCAGGGATGCAGGGGGCTACACCTTC,CATSRDAGGYTF
TRBJ2-4,NA,TRBD1,TRBV7-9,TGTGCCAGCAGCTTAGGGCAGGGGGACATTCAGTACTTC,CASSLGQGDIQYF
TRBJ2-5,once,NA,TRBV14,TGTGCCAGCAGCCAAAGGGAACGGGGGGCCTACCAAGAGACCCAGTACTTC,CASSQRERGAYQETQYF
TRBJ1-6,NA,TRBD1,TRBV19,TGTGCCAGTAGTATAACCCCCCTGACAGGGCTGGATTCACCCCTCCACTTT,CASSITPLTGLDSPLHF